This T cell receptor beta chain was identified in a study of control samples from healthy donors and cancer patients (dated by TCRdb to the early 2020s). The library was prepared using the immunoSEQ multiplex PCR assay. The clones in this table, taken by TCRdb from immuneACCESS, are in-frame only. Not every clone is retained; where verified, under half of the shortfall comes from an unresolved V gene, and the cause of the rest is unknown. The sample includes around 100,000 clones, with about 91% observed a single time. Jointly, the top ten make up 2% to 3% of the sample. Trimming accounts for 7 bases at V and 6 bases at J, while the number of junction bases matched to no gene is 4. For CDR1 and CDR2, the germline V gene lists SGHRS and YFSETQ. The CDR3 goes from the cysteine to the phenylalanine over 12 residues. The only DNA kept is the CDR3, 36 bases in frame from the first base. Note on this clone: This clone's antigen is unknown. The sample holds no much larger clone one base away, and base qualities are not on file.

This TCR derives from a woman between 18 and 29 years old in good health. The sample taken for sequencing was blood. The V and J segments used are TRBV5-1 and TRBJ2-3; 8 bases in the middle match TRBD2. The CDR3: CASGVAGDTQYF. The sequenced DNA is TGCGCCAGCGGTGTAGCGGGGGATACGCAGTATTTT.